The clone carrying this T cell receptor beta chain appeared many times. As yet, its antigen is unknown. Arm-PCR of CDR3 regions and iRepertoire HTBI primers were used to build TCR beta libraries. TCRdb used MiXCR to reprocess the multiplex PCR reads, holding one entry per CDR3 protein. The profile shows 350,000 to 450,000 distinct CDR3 sequences, less than 25% of them singletons. The sample originates from a study of regulatory T cells in long-lasting Graves disease. About the study: Graves' disease counted as persistent after over 5 years of antithyroid drugs with positive TSH receptor antibodies. Study-wide points: Segments TRBV28, TRBJ1-2 and TRBJ2-5 showed preferential usage in persistent disease.

As to time point: persistent/refractory GD, antithyroid drugs over 5 years with positive TRAb. PBMC RNA was the source of the TCR library. CDR3 length: 14 amino acids. The V end was cut by 4 bases, the J end by 3 bases, with 13 bases between. CDR1 and CDR2 (germline): SGHTA, FQGNSA. This clonotype originated in a female donor with Graves disease. Material: peripheral blood mononuclear cells (PBMCs), obtained when the disease was refractory, from a patient treated with antithyroid drugs. The gene calls are TRBV7-2 and TRBJ2-7; D possibly corresponds to TRBD2 (6 bases). In DNA, the CDR3 is TGTGCCAGCAGCTCCGTGGCGGGGATCTACGAGCAGTACTTC. Its translation is CASSSVAGIYEQYF. Looking up the rest from reference TRBV7-2 and TRBJ2-7 gives the full variable domain: GAGVSQSPSNKVTEKGKDVELRCDPISGHTALYWYRQSLGQGLEFLIYFQGNSAPDKSGLPSDRFSAERTGGSVSTLTIQRTQQEDSAVYLCASSSVAGIYEQYFGPGTRLTVT.